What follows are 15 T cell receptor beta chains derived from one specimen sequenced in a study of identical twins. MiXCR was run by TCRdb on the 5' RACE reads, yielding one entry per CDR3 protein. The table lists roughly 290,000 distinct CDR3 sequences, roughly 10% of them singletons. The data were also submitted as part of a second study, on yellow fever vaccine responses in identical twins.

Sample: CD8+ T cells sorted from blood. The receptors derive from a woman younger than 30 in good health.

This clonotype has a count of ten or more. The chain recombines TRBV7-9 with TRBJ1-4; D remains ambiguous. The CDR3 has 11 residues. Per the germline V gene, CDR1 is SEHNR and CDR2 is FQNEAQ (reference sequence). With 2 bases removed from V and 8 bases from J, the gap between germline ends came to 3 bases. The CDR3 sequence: CASSLQEKLFF. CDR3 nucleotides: TGTGCCAGCAGCTTACAAGAAAAACTGTTTTTT.

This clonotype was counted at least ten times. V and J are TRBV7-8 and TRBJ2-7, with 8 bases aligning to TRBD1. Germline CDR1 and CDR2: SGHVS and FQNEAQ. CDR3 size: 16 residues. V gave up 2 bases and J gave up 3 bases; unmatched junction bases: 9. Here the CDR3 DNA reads TGTGCCAGCAGCTTACCTCCGGGACAGGACAACTACGAGCAGTACTTC. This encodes CASSLPPGQDNYEQYF.

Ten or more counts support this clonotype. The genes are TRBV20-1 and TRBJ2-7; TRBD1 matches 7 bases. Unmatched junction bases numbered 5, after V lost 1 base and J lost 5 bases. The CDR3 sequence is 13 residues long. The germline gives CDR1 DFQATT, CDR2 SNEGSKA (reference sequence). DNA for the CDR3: TGCAGTGCTAGAGCCACACAGGGGAACGAGCAGTACTTC. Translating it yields CSARATQGNEQYF.

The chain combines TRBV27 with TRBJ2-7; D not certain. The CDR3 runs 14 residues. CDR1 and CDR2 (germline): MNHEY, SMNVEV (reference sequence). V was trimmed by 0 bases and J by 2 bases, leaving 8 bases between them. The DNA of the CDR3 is TGTGCCAGCAGTTTATCGGCGGCAACCTACGAGCAGTACTTC. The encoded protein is CASSLSAATYEQYF.

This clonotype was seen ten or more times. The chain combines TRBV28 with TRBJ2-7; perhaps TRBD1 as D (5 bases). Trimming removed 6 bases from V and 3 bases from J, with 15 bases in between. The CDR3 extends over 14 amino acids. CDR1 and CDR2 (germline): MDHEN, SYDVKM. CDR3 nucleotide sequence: TGTGCCAGCAGGGAACCTAGGGGAATCTACGAGCAGTACTTC. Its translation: CASREPRGIYEQYF.

Here the CDR3 DNA reads TGTGCCAGCAGTTTATTGGCCCCTTCCCCGGACAGTTCCTACGAGCAGTACTTC. Amino acid sequence: CASSLLAPSPDSSYEQYF. The rearrangement links TRBV12-3 or TRBV12-4 to TRBJ2-7, with D possibly matching TRBD1 (6 bases). Trimming took off 2 bases at V and 1 base at J, with 21 bases between the two ends. The CDR3 loop spans 18 amino acids.

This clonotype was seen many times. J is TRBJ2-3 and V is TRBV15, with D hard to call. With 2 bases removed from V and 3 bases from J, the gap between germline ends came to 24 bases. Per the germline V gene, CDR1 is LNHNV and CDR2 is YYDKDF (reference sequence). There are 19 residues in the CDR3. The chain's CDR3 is CATSRLHWTISFTTDTQYF. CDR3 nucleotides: TGTGCCACCAGCAGATTACATTGGACCATATCCTTTACTACAGATACGCAGTATTTT.

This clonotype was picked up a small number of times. CDR3 in amino acids: CASSKLAGYNEQFF. The DNA for the CDR3 is TGTGCCAGCAGTAAACTAGCGGGTTACAATGAGCAGTTCTTC. V gene TRBV6-2 or TRBV6-3 combines with J gene TRBJ2-1; the match to TRBD2 covers 9 bases. The length of the CDR3 is 14 residues. V gave up 5 bases and J gave up 4 bases; unmatched junction bases: 3. The germline V gene has CDR1 MNHEY and CDR2 SVGEGT.

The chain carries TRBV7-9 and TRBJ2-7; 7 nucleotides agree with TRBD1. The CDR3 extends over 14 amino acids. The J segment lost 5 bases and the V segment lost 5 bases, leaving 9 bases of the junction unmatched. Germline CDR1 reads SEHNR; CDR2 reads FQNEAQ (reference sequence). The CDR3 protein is CASSPRQGSDEQYF. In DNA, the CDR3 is TGTGCCAGCAGCCCCCGACAGGGTTCCGACGAGCAGTACTTC.

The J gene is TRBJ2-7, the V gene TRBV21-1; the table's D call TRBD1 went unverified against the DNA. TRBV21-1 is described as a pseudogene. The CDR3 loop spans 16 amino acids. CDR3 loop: CASSGAGGTSSYEQYF. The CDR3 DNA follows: TGTGCCAGCAGCGGCGCAGGGGGTACTAGCTCCTACGAGCAGTACTTC.

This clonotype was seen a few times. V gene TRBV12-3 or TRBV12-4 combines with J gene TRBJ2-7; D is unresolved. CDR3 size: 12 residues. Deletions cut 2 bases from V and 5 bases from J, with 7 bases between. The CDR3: CASSLSPDEQYF. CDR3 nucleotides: TGTGCCAGCAGTTTAAGCCCCGACGAGCAGTACTTC.

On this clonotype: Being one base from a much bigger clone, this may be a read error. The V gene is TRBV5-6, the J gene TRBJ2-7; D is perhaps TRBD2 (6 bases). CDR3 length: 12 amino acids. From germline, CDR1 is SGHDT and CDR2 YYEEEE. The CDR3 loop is CAISSGVHEQYF. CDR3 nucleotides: TGTGCCATCAGCTCGGGGGTCCACGAGCAGTACTTC.

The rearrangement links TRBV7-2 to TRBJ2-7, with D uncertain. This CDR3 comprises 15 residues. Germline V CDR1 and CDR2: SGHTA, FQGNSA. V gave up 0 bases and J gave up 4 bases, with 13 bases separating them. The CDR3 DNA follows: TGTGCCAGCAGCTTAGCGGAGTGGGTACAGTACGAGCAGTACTTC. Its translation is CASSLAEWVQYEQYF.

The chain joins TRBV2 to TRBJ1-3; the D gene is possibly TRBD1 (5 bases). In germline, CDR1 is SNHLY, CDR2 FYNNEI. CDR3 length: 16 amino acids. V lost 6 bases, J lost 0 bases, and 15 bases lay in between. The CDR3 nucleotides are TGTGCCAGCAGCCGATTGGAGGGGCTCTCTGGAAACACCATATATTTT. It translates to CASSRLEGLSGNTIYF.

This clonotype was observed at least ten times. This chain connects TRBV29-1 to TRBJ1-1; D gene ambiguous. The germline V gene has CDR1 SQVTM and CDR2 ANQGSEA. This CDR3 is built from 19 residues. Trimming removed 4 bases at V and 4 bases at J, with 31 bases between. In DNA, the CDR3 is TGCAGCGTTGGGAACTCCGTGGACCGTCCATCGGGAGGAGGCACTGAAGCTTTCTTT. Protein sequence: CSVGNSVDRPSGGGTEAFF.